The text below deals with one T cell receptor beta chain. Its antigen is unidentified. This CDR3 comprises 13 residues. Germline V gene lookup returns CDR1 LNHNV and CDR2 YYDKDF (reference sequence). V lost 5 bases and J 6 bases, leaving 13 bases between the germline ends. This sample is part of a study of CD8+CD57+ T cells in acquired aplastic anemia. Study in general: The DNA of sorted CD4+ and CD8+ cells averaged 3.2 ug.

Points from the study as a whole: The CD8+ Simpson's diversity of patients and controls was not significantly different. Patients had around 30 CD8+ CDR3 sequences in common with controls (the shared set).

Genomic DNA constituted the template upon which TCR beta VDJ and CDR3 profiling was performed. One entry per CDR3 protein results from TCRdb running MiXCR on the reads. The sample records hundreds of thousands of distinct CDR3 sequences, around half being singletons. In patients chosen for sequencing, flow cytometry had shown CD8+CD57+ cell expansion. Severe acquired aplastic anemia was the diagnosis recorded for all patients. Sample: sorted CD4+, CD8+, or CD8+CD57+ T cells (not recorded which) from PBMCs. This clonotype originated in a human donor with aplastic anemia. The chain couples TRBV15 to TRBJ1-2, with a tentative D call TRBD1 (5 bases). CDR3 DNA sequence: TGTGCCACCAGCTTTTCGGCGGGGGATGGCTACACCTTC. Translating it yields CATSFSAGDGYTF.